The T cell receptor beta chain described here comes from a study of T cells expressing NK-cell markers. TCRdb reprocessed the 5' RACE reads, keeping one entry per CDR3 protein, no DNA. This sample contains 400,000 to 500,000 distinct CDR3 sequences. Germline CDR1 LGHDT, CDR2 YNNKEL (reference sequence). The CDR3 loop spans 15 amino acids. Input material: blood T cells: a sorted CD56 or NKG2C T cell subset, CD4+ or CD8+ T cells, or bulk PBMC T cells (not recorded which). This sequence originates from a woman aged 18-70 years in good health. This chain uses TRBV3-1 with TRBJ1-6; TCRdb lists TRBD1, though no DNA is available to test this call. This CDR3 is CASSQGGLGDSPLHF.